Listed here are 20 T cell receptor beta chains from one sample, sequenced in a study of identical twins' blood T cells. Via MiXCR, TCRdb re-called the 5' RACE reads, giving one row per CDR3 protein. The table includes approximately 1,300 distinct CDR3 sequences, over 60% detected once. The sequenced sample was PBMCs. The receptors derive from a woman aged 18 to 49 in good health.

The CDR3 is CASSLAWGSYNEQFF. The CDR3 DNA is TGTGCCAGCAGCTTGGCCTGGGGATCCTACAATGAGCAGTTCTTC. V gene TRBV5-6 combines with J gene TRBJ2-1; D gene unclear. Germline CDR1 is SGHDT and CDR2 is YYEEEE. The V gene lost 0 bases and the J gene lost 1 base, with 8 bases spanning the gap. The CDR3 is 15 amino acids. The variable domain in full, with the rest retrieved from reference TRBV5-6 and TRBJ2-1, is DAGVTQSPTHLIKTRGQQVTLRCSPKSGHDTVSWYQQALGQGPQFIFQYYEEEERQRGNFPDRFSGHQFPNYSSELNVNALLLGDSALYLCASSLAWGSYNEQFFGPGTRLTVL.

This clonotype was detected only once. Written as DNA, the CDR3 is TGTGCCAGCAGTTACGGTTCAAGGGTAACCAATGAGCAGTTCTTC. Its protein product is CASSYGSRVTNEQFF. This chain links TRBV6-5 with TRBJ2-1, with D hard to call. Between the trimmed V and J ends, which lost 2 bases and 6 bases, there was a span of 14 bases. The CDR3 length is 15 residues. The germline V gene encodes CDR1 MNHEY and CDR2 SVGAGI.

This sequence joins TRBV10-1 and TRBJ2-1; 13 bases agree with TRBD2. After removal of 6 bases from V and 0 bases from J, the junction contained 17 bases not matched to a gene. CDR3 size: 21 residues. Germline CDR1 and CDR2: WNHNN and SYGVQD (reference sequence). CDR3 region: CASSEARTSGGLLSSYNEQFF. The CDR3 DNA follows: TGCGCCAGCAGCGAAGCCCGGACTAGCGGGGGCCTCCTGTCCTCCTACAATGAGCAGTTCTTC.

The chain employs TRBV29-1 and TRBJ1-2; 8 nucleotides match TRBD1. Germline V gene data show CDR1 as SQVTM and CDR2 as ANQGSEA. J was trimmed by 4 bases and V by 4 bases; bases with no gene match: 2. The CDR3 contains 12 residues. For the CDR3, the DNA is TGCAGCGTTGGGGGACAGGTCTATGGCTACACCTTC. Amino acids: CSVGGQVYGYTF.

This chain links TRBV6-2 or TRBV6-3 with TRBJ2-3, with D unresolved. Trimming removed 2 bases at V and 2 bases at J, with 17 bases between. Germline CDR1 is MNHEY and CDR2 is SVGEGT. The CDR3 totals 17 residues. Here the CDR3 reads CASSYRASVPFTDTQYF. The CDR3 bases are TGTGCCAGCAGTTACAGGGCCAGCGTTCCGTTCACAGATACGCAGTATTTT.

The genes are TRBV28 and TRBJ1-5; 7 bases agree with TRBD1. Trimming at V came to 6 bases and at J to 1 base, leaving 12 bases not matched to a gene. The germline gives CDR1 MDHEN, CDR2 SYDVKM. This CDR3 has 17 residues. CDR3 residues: CASRTRQGIPSNQPQHF. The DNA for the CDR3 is TGTGCCAGCAGAACCAGACAGGGAATTCCGAGCAATCAGCCCCAGCATTTT.

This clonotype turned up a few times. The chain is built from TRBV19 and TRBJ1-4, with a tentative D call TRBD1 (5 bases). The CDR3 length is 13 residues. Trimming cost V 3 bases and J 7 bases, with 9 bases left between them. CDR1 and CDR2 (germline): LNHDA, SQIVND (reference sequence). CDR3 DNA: TGTGCCAGTAGTATCAGGGATGGTGAAAAACTGTTTTTT. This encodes CASSIRDGEKLFF.

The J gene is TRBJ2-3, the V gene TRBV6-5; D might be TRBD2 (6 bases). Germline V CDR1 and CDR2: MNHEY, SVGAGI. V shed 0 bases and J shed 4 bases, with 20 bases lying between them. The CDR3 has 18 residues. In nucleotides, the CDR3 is TGTGCCAGCAGTTACTCGATTGGGACTTTCCAGTGGGCAGATACGCAGTATTTT. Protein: CASSYSIGTFQWADTQYF.

Here the CDR3 DNA reads TGCAGTGCTCCCGGGACAGACGATTATAGCAATCAGCCCCAGCATTTT. It codes for CSAPGTDDYSNQPQHF. The gene calls are TRBV20-1 and TRBJ1-5, with 7 bases that match TRBD1. Germline loops: CDR1 DFQATT, CDR2 SNEGSKA (reference sequence). J was trimmed by 0 bases and V by 5 bases; bases with no gene match: 10. The CDR3 sequence is 16 residues long.

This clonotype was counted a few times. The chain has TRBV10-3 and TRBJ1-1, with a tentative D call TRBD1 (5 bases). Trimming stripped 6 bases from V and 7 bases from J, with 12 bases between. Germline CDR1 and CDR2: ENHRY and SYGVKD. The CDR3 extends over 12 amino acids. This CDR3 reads CAISRDGYEAFF. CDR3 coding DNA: TGTGCCATCAGCAGGGACGGATATGAAGCTTTCTTT.

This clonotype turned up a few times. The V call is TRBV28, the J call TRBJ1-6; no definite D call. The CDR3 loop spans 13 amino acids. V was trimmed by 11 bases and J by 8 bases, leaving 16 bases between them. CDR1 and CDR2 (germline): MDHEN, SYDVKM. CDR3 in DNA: TGTGCCTCAGAAGCCTTGCGATATTCACCCCTCCACTTT. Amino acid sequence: CASEALRYSPLHF.

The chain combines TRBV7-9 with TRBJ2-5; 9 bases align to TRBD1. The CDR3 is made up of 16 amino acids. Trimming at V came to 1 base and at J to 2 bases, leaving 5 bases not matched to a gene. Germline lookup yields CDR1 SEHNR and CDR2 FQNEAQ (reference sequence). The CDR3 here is CASSLGGQGRQETQYF. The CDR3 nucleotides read TGTGCCAGCAGCTTAGGTGGACAGGGGAGACAAGAGACCCAGTACTTC. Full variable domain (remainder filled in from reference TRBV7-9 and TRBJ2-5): DTGVSQNPRHKITKRGQNVTFRCDPISEHNRLYWYRQTLGQGPEFLTYFQNEAQLEKSRLLSDRFSAERPKGSFSTLEIQRTEQGDSAMYLCASSLGGQGRQETQYFGPGTRLLVL.

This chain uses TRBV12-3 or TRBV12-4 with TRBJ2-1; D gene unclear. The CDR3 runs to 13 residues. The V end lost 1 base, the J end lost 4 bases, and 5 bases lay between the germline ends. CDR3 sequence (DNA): TGTGCCAGCAGTTTAGACAGTTACAATGAGCAGTTCTTC. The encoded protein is CASSLDSYNEQFF.

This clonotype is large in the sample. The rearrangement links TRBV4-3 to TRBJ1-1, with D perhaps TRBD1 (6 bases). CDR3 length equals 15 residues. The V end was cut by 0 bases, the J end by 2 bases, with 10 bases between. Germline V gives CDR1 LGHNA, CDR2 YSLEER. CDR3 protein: CASSQDRGLNTEAFF. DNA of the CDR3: TGCGCCAGCAGCCAAGACAGGGGACTCAACACTGAAGCTTTCTTT.

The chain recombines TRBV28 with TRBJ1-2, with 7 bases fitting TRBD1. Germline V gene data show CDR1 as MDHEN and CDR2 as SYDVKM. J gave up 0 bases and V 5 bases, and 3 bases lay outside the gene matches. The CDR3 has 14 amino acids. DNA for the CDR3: TGTGCCAGCAGTATAGGGGGCACTAACTATGGCTACACCTTC. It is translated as CASSIGGTNYGYTF.

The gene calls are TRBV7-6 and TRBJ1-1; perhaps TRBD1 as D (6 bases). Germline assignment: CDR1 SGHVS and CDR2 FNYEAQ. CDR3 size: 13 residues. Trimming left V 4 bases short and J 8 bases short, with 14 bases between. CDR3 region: CASSSSTGSEAFF. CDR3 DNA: TGTGCCAGCAGCTCGAGCACAGGGTCCGAAGCTTTCTTT.

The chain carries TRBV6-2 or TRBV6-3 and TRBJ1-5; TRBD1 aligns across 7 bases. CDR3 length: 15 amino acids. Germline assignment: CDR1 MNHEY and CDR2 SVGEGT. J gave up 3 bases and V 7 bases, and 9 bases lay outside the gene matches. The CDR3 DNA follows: TGTGCCAGCATCCACAGGGGTTCTAACAATCAGCCCCAGCATTTT. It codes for CASIHRGSNNQPQHF.

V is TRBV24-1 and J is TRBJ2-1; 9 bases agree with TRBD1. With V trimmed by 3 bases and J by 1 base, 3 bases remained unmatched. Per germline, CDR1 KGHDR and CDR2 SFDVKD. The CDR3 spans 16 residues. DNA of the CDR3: TGTGCCACCAGTGATAAGGGACAGGGTTCCTACAATGAGCAGTTCTTC. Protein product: CATSDKGQGSYNEQFF.

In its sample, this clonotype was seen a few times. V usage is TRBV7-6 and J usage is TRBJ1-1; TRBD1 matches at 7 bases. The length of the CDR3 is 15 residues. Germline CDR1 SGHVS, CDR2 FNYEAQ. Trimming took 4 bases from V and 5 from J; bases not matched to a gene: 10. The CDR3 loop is CASSSMTGMETEAFF. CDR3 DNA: TGTGCCAGCAGCTCTATGACAGGGATGGAAACTGAAGCTTTCTTT. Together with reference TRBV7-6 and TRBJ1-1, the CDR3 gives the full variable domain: GAGVSQSPRYKVTKRGQDVALRCDPISGHVSLYWYRQALGQGPEFLTYFNYEAQQDKSGLPNDRFSAERPEGSISTLTIQRTEQRDSAMYRCASSSMTGMETEAFFGQGTRLTVV.

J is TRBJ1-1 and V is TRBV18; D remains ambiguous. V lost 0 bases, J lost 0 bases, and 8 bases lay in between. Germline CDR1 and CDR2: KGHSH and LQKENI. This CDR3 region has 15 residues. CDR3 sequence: CASSPPKAMNTEAFF. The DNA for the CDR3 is TGTGCCAGCTCACCACCGAAAGCTATGAACACTGAAGCTTTCTTT. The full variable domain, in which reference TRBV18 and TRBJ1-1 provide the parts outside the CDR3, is NAGVMQNPRHLVRRRGQEARLRCSPMKGHSHVYWYRQLPEEGLKFMVYLQKENIIDESGMPKERFSAEFPKEGPSILRIQQVVRGDSAAYFCASSPPKAMNTEAFFGQGTRLTVV.